This T cell receptor beta chain was found in a study of T cells in Graves' hyperthyroidism and ophthalmopathy. In its sample, this clonotype was seen many times. TCR beta CDR3 regions were amplified from RNA. A first-round RT-PCR of the TCR CDR3 used the HTBI primer set. TCRdb reprocessed the multiplex PCR reads with MiXCR, giving one entry per CDR3 protein. The table has 600,000 or so distinct CDR3 sequences, under 20% seen once. The CDR3 runs 14 residues. Germline V gene data show CDR1 as SGHRS and CDR2 as YFSETQ. With 1 base removed from V and 2 bases from J, the gap between germline ends came to 10 bases.

Sample: blood. This clonotype was sampled from a young woman with Graves' hyperthyroidism. The chain recombines TRBV5-1 with TRBJ2-7; the D is unclear. The CDR3, as DNA: TGCGCCAGCAGCTTGCAGGAGAGCGCCTACGAGCAGTACTTC. Translated, it gives CASSLQESAYEQYF. The variable domain in full, completed from reference TRBV5-1 and TRBJ2-7, reads KAGVTQTPRYLIKTRGQQVTLSCSPISGHRSVSWYQQTPGQGLQFLFEYFSETQRNKGNFPGRFSGRQFSNSRSEMNVSTLELGDSALYLCASSLQESAYEQYFGPGTRLTVT.